A selection of T cell receptor beta chains follows, all from one sample in a study of blood T cell repertoires in COVID-19. Libraries were prepared by immunoSEQ multiplex PCR; TCRdb keeps only in-frame clonotypes and omits some of them. Of approximately 250,000 clones listed, approximately 88% are singletons. Sequencing was performed on PBMCs or T cells enriched from blood (not recorded which). All receptors derive from a woman between 40 and 50 years old with acute COVID-19. Both conserved end residues are trimmed from each CDR3.

CDR3aa	v_gene	j_gene
ASGLVLDGTRALNEQF	TRBV12-5	TRBJ2-1
ASSEEIRGRGTDTQY	TRBV28	TRBJ2-3
ASSNNRGPTNEKLF	TRBV28	TRBJ1-4
ASSFRGYTGELF	TRBV28	TRBJ2-2
ASSPEGPTYGYT	TRBV18	TRBJ1-2
ASSRTGRTEAF	TRBV18	TRBJ1-1
ASSQDDGTGGQPQH	TRBV4-1	TRBJ1-5
ASSSYRVLSNQPQH	TRBV28	TRBJ1-5
ASSSEPGQHNEKLF	TRBV5-1	TRBJ1-4
ASSLRTGIGLINYGYT	TRBV18	TRBJ1-2
ATSDFPSVNEQF	TRBV24-1	TRBJ2-1
ASSRQGAMSGYEQF	TRBV6-6	TRBJ2-1
ASSLSQVPGGYT	TRBV28	TRBJ1-2
ASSFDTREAF	TRBV11-3	TRBJ1-1
ASSNLGQGVLGEQY	TRBV28	TRBJ2-7
ASQGPILHQPQH	TRBV2	TRBJ1-5
ASSLGMEANYGYT	TRBV7-9	TRBJ1-2
SVAGTDYNEQF	TRBV29-1	TRBJ2-1
ASSLKTAWGNTEAF	TRBV5-6	TRBJ1-1
ATQNGQGTAF	TRBV7-9	TRBJ1-1
ASSPDGTGSYT	TRBV10-2	TRBJ1-2
ASSNRDLNTGELF	TRBV2	TRBJ2-2
SVQQDRAF	TRBV29-1	TRBJ1-1
ASSFATTRPVNTEAF	TRBV5-1	TRBJ1-1
ASSPPPGRETQY	TRBV18	TRBJ2-5
ASSEFGVTGTNEKLF	TRBV25-1	TRBJ1-4